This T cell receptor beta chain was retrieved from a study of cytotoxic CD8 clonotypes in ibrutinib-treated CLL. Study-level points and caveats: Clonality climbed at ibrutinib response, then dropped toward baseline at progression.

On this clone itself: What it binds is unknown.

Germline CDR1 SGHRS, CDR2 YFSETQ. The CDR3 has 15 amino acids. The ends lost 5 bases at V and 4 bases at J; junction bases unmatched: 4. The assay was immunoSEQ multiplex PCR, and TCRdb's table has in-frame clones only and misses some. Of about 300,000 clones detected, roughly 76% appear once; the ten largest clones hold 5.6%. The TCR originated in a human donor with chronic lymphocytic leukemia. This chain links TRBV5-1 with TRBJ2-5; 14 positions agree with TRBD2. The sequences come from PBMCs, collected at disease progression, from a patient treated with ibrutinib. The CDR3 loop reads CASRTSGGALETQYF. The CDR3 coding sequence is TGCGCCAGCAGGACTAGCGGGGGGGCCTTAGAGACCCAGTACTTC.